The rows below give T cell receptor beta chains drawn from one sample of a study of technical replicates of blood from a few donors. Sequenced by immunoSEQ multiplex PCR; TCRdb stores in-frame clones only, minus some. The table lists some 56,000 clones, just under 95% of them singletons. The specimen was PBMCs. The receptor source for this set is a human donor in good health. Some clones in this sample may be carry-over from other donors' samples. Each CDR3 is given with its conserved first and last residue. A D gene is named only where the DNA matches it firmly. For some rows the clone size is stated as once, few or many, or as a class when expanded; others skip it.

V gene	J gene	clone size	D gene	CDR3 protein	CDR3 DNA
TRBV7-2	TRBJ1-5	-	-	CASSLGGAGNQPQHF	TGTGCCAGCAGCTTAGGGGGCGCGGGCAATCAGCCCCAGCATTTT
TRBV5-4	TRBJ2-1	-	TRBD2	CASSWGKRENEQFF	TGTGCCAGCAGCTGGGGGAAGCGGGAGAATGAGCAGTTCTTC
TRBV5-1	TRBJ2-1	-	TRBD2	CASSPTSGGAANEQFF	TGCGCCAGCAGCCCAACTAGCGGGGGGGCGGCCAATGAGCAGTTCTTC
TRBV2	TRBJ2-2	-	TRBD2	CASRDKRERDGELFF	TGTGCCAGCAGAGACAAGCGGGAGCGGGACGGGGAGCTGTTTTTT
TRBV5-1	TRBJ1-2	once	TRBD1	CASSKQGEDYGYTF	TGCGCCAGCAGCAAACAGGGGGAAGACTATGGCTACACCTTC
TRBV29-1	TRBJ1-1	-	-	CSVSRDSNTEAFF	TGCAGCGTGTCCAGGGATTCGAACACTGAAGCTTTCTTT
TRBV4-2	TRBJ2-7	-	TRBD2	CASSQEPGGTPGSYEQYF	TGTGCCAGCAGCCAAGAGCCGGGAGGGACCCCTGGCTCCTACGAGCAGTACTTC
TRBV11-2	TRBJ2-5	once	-	CASSSLGWGGETQYF	TGTGCCAGCAGCTCTTTGGGATGGGGAGGAGAGACCCAGTACTTC
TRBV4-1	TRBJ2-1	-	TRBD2	CASSQPPPGGVFF	TGCGCCAGCAGCCAACCTCCTCCGGGGGGGGTGTTCTTC
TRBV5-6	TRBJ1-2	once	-	CASSWAAGGGYTF	TGTGCCAGCAGCTGGGCCGCGGGAGGCGGCTACACCTTC
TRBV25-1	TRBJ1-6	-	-	CASSDGQQLNSPLHF	TGTGCCAGCAGTGACGGACAGCAGCTGAATTCACCCCTCCACTTT
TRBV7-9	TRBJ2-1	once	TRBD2	CASSLAGGSEQFF	TGTGCCAGCAGCTTAGCGGGAGGGTCTGAGCAGTTCTTC
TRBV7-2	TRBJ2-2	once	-	CASSSTRNTGELFF	TGTGCCAGCAGCTCCACTAGGAACACCGGGGAGCTGTTTTTT
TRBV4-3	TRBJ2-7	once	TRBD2	CASSEFGGAYEQYF	TGCGCCAGCAGCGAATTCGGGGGGGCCTACGAGCAGTACTTC
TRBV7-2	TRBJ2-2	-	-	CASSPTGTSNTGELFF	TGTGCCAGCAGCCCTACGGGAACCTCGAACACCGGGGAGCTGTTTTTT
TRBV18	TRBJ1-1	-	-	CASSPRQINTEAFF	TGTGCCAGCTCACCACGCCAGATTAACACTGAAGCTTTCTTT
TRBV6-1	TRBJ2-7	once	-	CASSEGAGSYEQYF	TGTGCCAGCAGTGAAGGGGCAGGATCTTACGAGCAGTACTTC
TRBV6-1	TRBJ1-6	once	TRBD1	CASSASGTGGSPLHF	TGTGCCAGCAGTGCTTCCGGGACAGGGGGCTCACCCCTCCACTTT
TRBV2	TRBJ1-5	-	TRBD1	CASSGTGPFNQPQHF	TGTGCCAGCAGTGGGACAGGGCCTTTCAATCAGCCCCAGCATTTT
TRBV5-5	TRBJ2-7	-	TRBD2	CASSFRLAGAYEQYF	TGTGCCAGCAGCTTCCGACTAGCGGGAGCCTACGAGCAGTACTTC
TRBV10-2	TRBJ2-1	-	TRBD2	CASSRLAGSYNEQFF	TGCGCCAGCAGCCGACTAGCGGGGTCCTACAATGAGCAGTTCTTC
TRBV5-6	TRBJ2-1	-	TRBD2	CASRQRTSGRGRVNEQFF	TGTGCCAGCAGACAAAGGACTAGCGGGAGGGGTAGGGTCAATGAGCAGTTCTTC
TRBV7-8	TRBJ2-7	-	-	CASSSTRTTSYEQYF	TGTGCCAGCAGCTCAACTAGAACTACCTCCTACGAGCAGTACTTC
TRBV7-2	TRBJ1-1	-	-	CASSLKGGNTEAFF	TGTGCCAGCAGCTTAAAGGGAGGGAACACTGAAGCTTTCTTT
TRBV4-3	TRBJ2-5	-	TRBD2	CASSQEGSGGAFSGETQYF	TGCGCCAGCAGCCAAGAGGGTAGCGGGGGGGCGTTCTCAGGAGAGACCCAGTACTTC
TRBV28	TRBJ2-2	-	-	CASSPPGLGAGELFF	TGTGCCAGCAGTCCACCGGGACTCGGGGCCGGGGAGCTGTTTTTT
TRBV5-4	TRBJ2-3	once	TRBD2	CASSLEGLAGGTDTQYF	TGTGCCAGCAGCTTGGAGGGACTAGCGGGGGGCACAGATACGCAGTATTTT
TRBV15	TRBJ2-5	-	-	CATSRVAVFQETQYF	TGTGCCACCAGCAGAGTCGCAGTTTTTCAAGAGACCCAGTACTTC
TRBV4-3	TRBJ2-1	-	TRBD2	CASSQEREAYNEQFF	TGCGCCAGCAGCCAAGAGCGGGAGGCCTACAATGAGCAGTTCTTC
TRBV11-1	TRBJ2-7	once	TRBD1	CASRHRDRAHEQYF	TGTGCCAGCAGACACCGGGACAGGGCCCACGAGCAGTACTTC
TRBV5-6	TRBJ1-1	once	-	CASSFLGAQNTEAFF	TGTGCCAGCAGCTTTCTGGGGGCGCAGAACACTGAAGCTTTCTTT
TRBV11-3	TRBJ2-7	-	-	CASSPAATGEQYF	TGTGCCAGCAGCCCCGCGGCGACGGGCGAGCAGTACTTC
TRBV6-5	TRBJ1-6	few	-	CASSWDTTHNSPLHF	TGTGCCAGCAGTTGGGACACGACTCATAATTCACCCCTCCACTTT
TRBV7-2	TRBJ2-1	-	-	CASSLGGVNNDEQFF	TGTGCCAGCAGCTTAGGCGGGGTTAATAATGATGAGCAGTTCTTC
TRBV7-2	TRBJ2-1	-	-	CASSNGQNSYNEQFF	TGTGCCAGCAGCAATGGACAGAACTCCTACAATGAGCAGTTCTTC
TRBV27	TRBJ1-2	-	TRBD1	CASGFSARGPDRGNYGYTF	TGTGCCAGCGGATTTTCGGCTAGGGGGCCAGATAGGGGTAACTATGGCTACACCTTC